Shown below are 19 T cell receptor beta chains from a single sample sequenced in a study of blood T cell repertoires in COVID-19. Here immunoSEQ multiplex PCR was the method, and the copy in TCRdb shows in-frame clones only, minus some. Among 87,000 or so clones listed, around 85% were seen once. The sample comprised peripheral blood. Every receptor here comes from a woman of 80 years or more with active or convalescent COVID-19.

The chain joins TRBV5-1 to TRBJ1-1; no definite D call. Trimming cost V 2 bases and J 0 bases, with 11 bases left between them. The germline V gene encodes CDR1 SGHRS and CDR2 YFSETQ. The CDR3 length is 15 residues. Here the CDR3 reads CASSFTASMNTEAFF. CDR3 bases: TGCGCCAGCAGCTTTACAGCCTCTATGAACACTGAAGCTTTCTTT. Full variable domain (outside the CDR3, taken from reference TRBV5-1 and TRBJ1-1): KAGVTQTPRYLIKTRGQQVTLSCSPISGHRSVSWYQQTPGQGLQFLFEYFSETQRNKGNFPGRFSGRQFSNSRSEMNVSTLELGDSALYLCASSFTASMNTEAFFGQGTRLTVV.

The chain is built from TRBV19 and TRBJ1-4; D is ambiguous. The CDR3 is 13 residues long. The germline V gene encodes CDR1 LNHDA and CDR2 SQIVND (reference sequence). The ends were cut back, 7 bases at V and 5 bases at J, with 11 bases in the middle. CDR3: CASTPNLNEKLFF. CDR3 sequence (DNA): TGTGCCAGTACCCCCAACCTAAATGAAAAACTGTTTTTT. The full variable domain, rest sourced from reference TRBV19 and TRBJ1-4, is DGGITQSPKYLFRKEGQNVTLSCEQNLNHDAMYWYRQDPGQGLRLIYYSQIVNDFQKGDIAEGYSVSREKKESFPLTVTSAQKNPTAFYLCASTPNLNEKLFFGSGTQLSVL.

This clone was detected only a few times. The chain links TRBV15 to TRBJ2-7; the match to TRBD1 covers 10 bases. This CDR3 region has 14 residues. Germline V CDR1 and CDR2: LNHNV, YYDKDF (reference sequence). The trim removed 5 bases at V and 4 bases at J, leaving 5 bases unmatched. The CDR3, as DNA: TGTGCCACCAGCCCCGGGACAGGGGTTTACGAGCAGTACTTC. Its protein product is CATSPGTGVYEQYF.

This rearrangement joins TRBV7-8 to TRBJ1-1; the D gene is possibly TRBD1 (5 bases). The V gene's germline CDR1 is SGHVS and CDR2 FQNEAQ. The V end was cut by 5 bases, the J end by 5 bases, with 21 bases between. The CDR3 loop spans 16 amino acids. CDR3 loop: CASSHIGEGLWTEAFF. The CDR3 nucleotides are TGTGCCAGCAGCCATATCGGGGAGGGGTTATGGACTGAAGCTTTCTTT.

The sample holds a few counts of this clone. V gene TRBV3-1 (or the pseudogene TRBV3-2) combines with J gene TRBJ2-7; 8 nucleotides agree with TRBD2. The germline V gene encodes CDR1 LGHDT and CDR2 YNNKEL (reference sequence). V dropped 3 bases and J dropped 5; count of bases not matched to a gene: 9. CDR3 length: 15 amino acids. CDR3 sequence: CASSHRGGRTDEQYF. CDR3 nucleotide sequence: TGTGCCAGCAGCCATCGGGGGGGCCGAACGGACGAGCAGTACTTC.

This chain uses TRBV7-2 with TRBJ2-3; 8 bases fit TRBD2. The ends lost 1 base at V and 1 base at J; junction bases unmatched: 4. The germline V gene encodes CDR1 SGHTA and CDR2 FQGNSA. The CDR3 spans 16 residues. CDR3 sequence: CASSLEGREGTDTQYF. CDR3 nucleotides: TGTGCCAGCAGCTTAGAGGGGCGGGAGGGCACAGATACGCAGTATTTT.

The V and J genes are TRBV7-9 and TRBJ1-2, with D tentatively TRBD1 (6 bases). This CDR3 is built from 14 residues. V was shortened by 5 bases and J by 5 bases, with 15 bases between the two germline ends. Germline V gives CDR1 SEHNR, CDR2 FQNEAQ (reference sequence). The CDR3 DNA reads TGTGCCAGCAGCCATCAACAGGGTCTTTATGGCTACACCTTC. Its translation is CASSHQQGLYGYTF.

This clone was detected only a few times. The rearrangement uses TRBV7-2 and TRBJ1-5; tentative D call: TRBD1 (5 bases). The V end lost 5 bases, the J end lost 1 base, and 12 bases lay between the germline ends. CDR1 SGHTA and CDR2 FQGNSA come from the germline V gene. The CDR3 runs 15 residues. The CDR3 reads CASSHDSYSNQPQHF. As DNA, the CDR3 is TGTGCCAGCAGCCATGACAGCTACAGCAATCAGCCCCAGCATTTT.

CDR3 residues: CASNVYQSETQYF. CDR3 sequence (DNA): TGCGCCAGCAACGTCTACCAATCGGAGACCCAGTACTTC. The chain couples TRBV5-1 to TRBJ2-5; D is undetermined. From germline, CDR1 is SGHRS and CDR2 YFSETQ. V was pared by 6 bases and J by 5 bases, with 14 bases between. The CDR3 has 13 residues. Complete variable domain (other parts from reference TRBV5-1 and TRBJ2-5): KAGVTQTPRYLIKTRGQQVTLSCSPISGHRSVSWYQQTPGQGLQFLFEYFSETQRNKGNFPGRFSGRQFSNSRSEMNVSTLELGDSALYLCASNVYQSETQYFGPGTRLLVL.

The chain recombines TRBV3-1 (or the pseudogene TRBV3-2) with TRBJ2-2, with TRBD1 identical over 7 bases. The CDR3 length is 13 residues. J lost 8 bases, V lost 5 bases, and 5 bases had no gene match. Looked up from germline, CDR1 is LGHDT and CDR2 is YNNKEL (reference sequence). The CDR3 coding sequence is TGTGCCAGCAGCAGGGGGCCTAAAGGGGAGCTGTTTTTT. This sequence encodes CASSRGPKGELFF.

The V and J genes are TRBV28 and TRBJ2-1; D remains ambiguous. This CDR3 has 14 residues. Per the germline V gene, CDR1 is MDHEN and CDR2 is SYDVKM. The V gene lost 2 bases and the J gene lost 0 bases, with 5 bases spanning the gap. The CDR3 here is CASSLPGSYNEQFF. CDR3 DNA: TGTGCCAGCAGTTTACCGGGCTCCTACAATGAGCAGTTCTTC.

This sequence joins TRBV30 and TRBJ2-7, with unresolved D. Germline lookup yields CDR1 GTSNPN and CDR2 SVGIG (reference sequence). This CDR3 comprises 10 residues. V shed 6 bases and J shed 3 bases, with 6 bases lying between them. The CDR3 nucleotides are TGTGCCTGTATAAACTACGAGCAGTACTTC. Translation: CACINYEQYF.

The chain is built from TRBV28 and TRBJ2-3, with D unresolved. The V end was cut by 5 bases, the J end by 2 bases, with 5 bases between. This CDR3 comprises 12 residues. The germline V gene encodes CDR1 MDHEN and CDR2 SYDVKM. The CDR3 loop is CASSLPTDTQYF. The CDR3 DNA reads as TGTGCCAGCAGTCTACCCACAGATACGCAGTATTTT.

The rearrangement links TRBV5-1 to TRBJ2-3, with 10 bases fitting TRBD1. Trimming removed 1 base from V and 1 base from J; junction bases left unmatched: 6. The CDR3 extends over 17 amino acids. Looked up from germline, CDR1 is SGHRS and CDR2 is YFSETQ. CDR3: CASSLLRGTGGTDTQYF. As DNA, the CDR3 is TGCGCCAGCAGCTTGCTGCGCGGGACAGGGGGCACAGATACGCAGTATTTT.

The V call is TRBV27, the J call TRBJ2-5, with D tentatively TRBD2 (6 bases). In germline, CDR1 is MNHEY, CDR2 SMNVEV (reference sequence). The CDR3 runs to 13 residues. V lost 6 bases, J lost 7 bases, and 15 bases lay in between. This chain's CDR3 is CASSGERRGTQYF. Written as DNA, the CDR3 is TGTGCCAGCAGCGGTGAAAGGCGGGGGACCCAGTACTTC.

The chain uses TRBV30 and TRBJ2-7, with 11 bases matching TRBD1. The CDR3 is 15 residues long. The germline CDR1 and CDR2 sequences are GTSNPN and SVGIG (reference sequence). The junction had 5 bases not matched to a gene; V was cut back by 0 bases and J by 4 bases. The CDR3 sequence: CAWSVPGTGGYEQYF. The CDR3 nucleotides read TGTGCCTGGAGTGTACCTGGGACAGGGGGGTACGAGCAGTACTTC.

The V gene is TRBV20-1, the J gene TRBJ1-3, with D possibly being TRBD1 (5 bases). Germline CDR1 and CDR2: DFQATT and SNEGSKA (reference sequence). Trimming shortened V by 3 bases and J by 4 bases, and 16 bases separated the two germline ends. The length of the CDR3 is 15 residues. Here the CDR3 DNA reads TGCAGTGCTAGTGATGTCAGGGACTCCGGAAACACCATATATTTT. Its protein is CSASDVRDSGNTIYF.

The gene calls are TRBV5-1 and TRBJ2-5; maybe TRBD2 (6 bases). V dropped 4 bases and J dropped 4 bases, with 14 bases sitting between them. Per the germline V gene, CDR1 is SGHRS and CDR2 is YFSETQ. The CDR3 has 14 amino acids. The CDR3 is CASSRDSMIETQYF. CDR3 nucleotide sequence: TGCGCCAGCAGCAGGGACTCAATGATAGAGACCCAGTACTTC.

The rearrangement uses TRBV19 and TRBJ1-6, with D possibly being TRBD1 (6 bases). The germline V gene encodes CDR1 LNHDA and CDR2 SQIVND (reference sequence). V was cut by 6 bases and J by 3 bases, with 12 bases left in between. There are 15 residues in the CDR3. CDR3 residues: CASSQGSNYNSPLHF. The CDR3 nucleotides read TGTGCCAGTAGCCAGGGGTCTAACTATAATTCACCCCTCCACTTT.